This is a list of T cell receptor beta chains from one sample in a study of blood T cell repertoires in COVID-19. Only in-frame clones appear in the TCRdb table, and some are missing; sequencing was by immunoSEQ multiplex PCR. The repertoire has roughly 250,000 clones, more than 85% of them found once; the top ten carry under 2%. The sequenced sample consisted of PBMCs or T cells enriched from blood (not recorded which). These receptors were collected from a woman aged 45-65 years who had recovered from COVID-19. Each CDR3 is given with its conserved first and last residue. The size field is filled for only some rows; it gives once, few, many or a size class.

clone_size	v_call	j_call	cdr3_aa
.	TRBV27	TRBJ1-1	CASSLTGEVNTEAFF
.	TRBV19	TRBJ1-5	CASSEQGQPQHF
.	TRBV2	TRBJ1-2	CASSAGQILYGYTF
.	TRBV6-5	TRBJ2-3	CASSYSSSGRDTQYF
.	TRBV12-3/TRBV12-4	TRBJ1-2	CASSFGTNYGYTF
few	TRBV14	TRBJ1-6	CASSTRWQGGSPLHF
.	TRBV10-2	TRBJ1-1	CASRFNTGVNTEAFF
.	TRBV5-1	TRBJ2-2	CASSLQTGELFF
once	TRBV6-5	TRBJ1-5	CASSYGTGANQPQHF
.	TRBV2	TRBJ2-1	CASSANRGVDEQFF
.	TRBV3-1/TRBV3-2	TRBJ2-1	CASSQVDPNEQFF
.	TRBV10-2	TRBJ1-5	CASGRSNQPQHF
.	TRBV27	TRBJ2-5	CASTALETQYF
.	TRBV12-3/TRBV12-4	TRBJ2-2	CASSRPRGGELFF
.	TRBV15	TRBJ1-5	CATSSEQGYNQPQHF
few	TRBV5-1	TRBJ2-7	CASSLAAGGLYEQYF
.	TRBV30	TRBJ2-1	CAWSRPGRGRNEQFF
.	TRBV5-1	TRBJ1-2	CASSYTTGYGYTF
once	TRBV6-6	TRBJ2-2	CASSYSGGAAGELFF
.	TRBV5-5	TRBJ1-4	CASSHRQGWRANEKLFF
.	TRBV28	TRBJ2-7	CASKGSPEGNDEQYF
.	TRBV6-6	TRBJ1-5	CASSSGTGEYQPQHF
.	TRBV7-8	TRBJ2-7	CASSLNEGGTHEQYF
.	TRBV28	TRBJ2-7	CASSRYEQYF
.	TRBV12-3/TRBV12-4	TRBJ1-6	CASSFGLVSLHF
.	TRBV6-5	TRBJ1-1	CASRKGANTEAFF
.	TRBV7-9	TRBJ1-6	CASSLGAHSALHF
.	TRBV2	TRBJ2-3	CASNPGLAASTDTQYF
.	TRBV5-1	TRBJ2-5	CASSQSGGSRETQYF
.	TRBV7-9	TRBJ2-7	CASSFGSEQYF
.	TRBV20-1	TRBJ2-7	CSASWRTYEQYF
.	TRBV9	TRBJ1-2	CASGASAYGYTF
.	TRBV13	TRBJ1-1	CASSLEGQPNTEAFF
.	TRBV5-1	TRBJ1-2	CASSPPEGGYTF
.	TRBV7-3	TRBJ2-1	CASSLIPGSRNEQFF
.	TRBV12-3/TRBV12-4	TRBJ1-5	CASRQGSQPQHF
.	TRBV19	TRBJ2-1	CASSITEANEQFF
.	TRBV19	TRBJ1-5	CASSIRGEGHNQPQHF
once	TRBV18	TRBJ2-3	CASSPSQARADDTQYF
.	TRBV3-1/TRBV3-2	TRBJ2-1	CASSQDRGEAKHYNEQFF
.	TRBV15	TRBJ1-5	CATSREPPHRSDQPQHF
.	TRBV27	TRBJ1-2	CASSLSSGVGYGYTF
.	TRBV6-5	TRBJ2-7	CASRVSGGYEQYF
few	TRBV5-4	TRBJ1-2	CASSLGGSGKFPPGGYTF
.	TRBV2	TRBJ1-5	CASSETGPQFF
.	TRBV20-1	TRBJ1-1	CSAQDRAEAFF
once	TRBV5-1	TRBJ2-1	CASSSPIGTSGGRYEQFF
.	TRBV19	TRBJ1-2	CASSPKGYGYTF
.	TRBV11-2	TRBJ2-2	CASSVPPTGAAGELFF
.	TRBV18	TRBJ2-7	CASSPGTNSYEQYF
.	TRBV28	TRBJ2-4	CASTETYSGRNIQYF
.	TRBV18	TRBJ2-1	CASSLNQGTGYNEQFF
.	TRBV6-1	TRBJ2-7	CASSDHPDRVGSEQYF
.	TRBV9	TRBJ2-7	CASSNREADEQYF